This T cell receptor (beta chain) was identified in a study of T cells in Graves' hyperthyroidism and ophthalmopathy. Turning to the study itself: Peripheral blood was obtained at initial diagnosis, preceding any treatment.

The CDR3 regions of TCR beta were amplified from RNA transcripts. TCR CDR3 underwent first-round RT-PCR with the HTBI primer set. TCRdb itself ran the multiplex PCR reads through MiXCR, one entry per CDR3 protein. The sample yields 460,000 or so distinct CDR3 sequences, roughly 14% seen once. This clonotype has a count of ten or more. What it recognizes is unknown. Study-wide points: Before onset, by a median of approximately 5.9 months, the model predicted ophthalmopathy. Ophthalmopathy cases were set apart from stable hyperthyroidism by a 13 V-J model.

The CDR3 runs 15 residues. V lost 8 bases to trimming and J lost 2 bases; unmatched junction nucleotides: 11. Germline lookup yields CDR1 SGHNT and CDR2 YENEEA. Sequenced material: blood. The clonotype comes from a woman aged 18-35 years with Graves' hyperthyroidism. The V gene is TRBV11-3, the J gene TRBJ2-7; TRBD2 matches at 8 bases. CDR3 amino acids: CASEDWGSGAYEQYV. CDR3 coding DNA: TGTGCCAGCGAGGACTGGGGTAGCGGGGCCTACGAGCAGTACGTC.